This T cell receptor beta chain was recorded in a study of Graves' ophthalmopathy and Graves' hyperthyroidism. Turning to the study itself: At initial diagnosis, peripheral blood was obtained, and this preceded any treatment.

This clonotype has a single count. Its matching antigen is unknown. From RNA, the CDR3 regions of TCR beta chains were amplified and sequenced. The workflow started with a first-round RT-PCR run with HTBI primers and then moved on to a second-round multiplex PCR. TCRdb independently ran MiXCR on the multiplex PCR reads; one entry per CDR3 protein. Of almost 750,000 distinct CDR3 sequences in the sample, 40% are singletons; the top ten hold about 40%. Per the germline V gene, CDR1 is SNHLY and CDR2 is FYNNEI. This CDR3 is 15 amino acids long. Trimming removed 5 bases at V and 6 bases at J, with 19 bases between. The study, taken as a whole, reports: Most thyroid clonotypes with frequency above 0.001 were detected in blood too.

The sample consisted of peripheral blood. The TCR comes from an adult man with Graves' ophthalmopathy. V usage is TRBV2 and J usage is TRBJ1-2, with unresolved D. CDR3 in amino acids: CASSFVGRSADGYTF. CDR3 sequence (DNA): TGTGCCAGCAGTTTTGTCGGAAGATCGGCAGATGGCTACACCTTC.